This T cell receptor (beta chain) was sequenced for a study of beta chain features in type 1 diabetes. Findings of the study overall: Patients' naive, central memory and regulatory TCRB repertoires appeared more alike than those of healthy donors. Significant though moderate, a shortening of TCRB CDR3s appeared in all four CD4+ subsets of Type 1 diabetes patients.

This clone showed up just a few times. The target antigen is unknown. As every portion of the isolated RNA was reverse transcribed, the sequencing read expressed TCRB transcripts. Method: immunoSEQ multiplex PCR; TCRdb's copy keeps in-frame clones and lacks some. Of 600,000 to 700,000 clones in the sample, around 12% are singletons; the top ten hold 0.09% to 0.15%. Purity above 95% was achieved in all sorted populations. The source of this sequence is a young man with type 1 diabetes. The material sequenced was naive CD4+ T cells from blood.

The CDR3 reads CASSQQTGLKLFF. The CDR3 DNA follows: TGTGCCAGCAGTCAACAGACAGGATTAAAACTGTTTTTT. V is TRBV2 and J is TRBJ1-4; D is perhaps TRBD1 (6 bases). The CDR3 totals 13 residues. Trimming left V 5 bases short and J 10 bases short, with 14 bases between. Germline CDR1 reads SNHLY; CDR2 reads FYNNEI.